The present entry profiles one TCR beta chain with its context. Its target is unknown. Healthy bone marrow donors supplied every sample. This entry is derived from a study of cytomegalovirus exposure and HLA in healthy donors. On the study more broadly: Unique TCRs from HLA-typed donors, roughly 89 million of them, were held in an early data release. Study-level findings and limits: The authors listed 150 to 200 TCR beta chains as cytomegalovirus-associated.

The study ran its PCR with 60 Vbeta and 13 Jbeta primers. In the authors' methods: Around 11 million shared chains were among the approximately 87 million unique TCR beta chains that a later analysis counted. Sequenced by immunoSEQ multiplex PCR; TCRdb stores in-frame clones only, minus some. The D gene and trimming were derived from the DNA, and the V and J assignments and clone size from that table. The sample lists 170,000 or so clones; 84% were seen once. The CDR3 has 13 amino acids. Per the germline V gene, CDR1 is SGHAT and CDR2 is FQNNGV. Germline trimming cut 5 bases from V and 8 bases from J; bases unmatched to any gene: 4.

V gene TRBV11-2 combines with J gene TRBJ2-4; 9 bases are a match to TRBD1. The receptor was isolated from a girl between 5 and 17 years old in good health and CMV-seropositive. Sequenced material: PBMCs. The CDR3 coding sequence is TGTGCCAGCAGCCGGGACAGGGATGACATTCAGTACTTC. It translates to CASSRDRDDIQYF.